The text below deals with one T cell receptor beta chain. This record comes from a study of control samples from healthy donors and cancer patients. Generated by immunoSEQ multiplex PCR, the TCRdb table keeps only in-frame clones and is missing some. The data show 210,000 or so clones, about 90% seen once. Material for sequencing was blood. The receptor was derived from a man aged 25 to 40 in good health.

In nucleotides, the CDR3 is TGTGCCAGCTCTCCCAACCAGGGGGTGAGGGAGCAGTACTTC. Its protein is CASSPNQGVREQYF. This chain uses TRBV6-5 with TRBJ2-7; 7 bases agree with TRBD1. The V and J ends lost 8 bases and 7 bases, in that order; junction bases with no gene match: 14. Germline loops: CDR1 MNHEY, CDR2 SVGAGI. The CDR3 contains 14 residues.